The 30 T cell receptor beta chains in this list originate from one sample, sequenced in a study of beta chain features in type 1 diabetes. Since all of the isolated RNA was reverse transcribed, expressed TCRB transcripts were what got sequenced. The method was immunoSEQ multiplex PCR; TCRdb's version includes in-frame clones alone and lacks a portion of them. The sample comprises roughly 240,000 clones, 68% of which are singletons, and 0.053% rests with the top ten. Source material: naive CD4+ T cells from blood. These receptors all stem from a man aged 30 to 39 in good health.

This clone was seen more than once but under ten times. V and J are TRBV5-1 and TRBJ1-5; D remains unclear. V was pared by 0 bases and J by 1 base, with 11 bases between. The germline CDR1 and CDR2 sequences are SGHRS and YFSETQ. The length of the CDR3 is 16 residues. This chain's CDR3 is CASSLVRPESNQPQHF. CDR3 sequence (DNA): TGCGCCAGCAGCTTGGTCCGGCCGGAAAGCAATCAGCCCCAGCATTTT. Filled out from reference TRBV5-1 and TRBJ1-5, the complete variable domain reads KAGVTQTPRYLIKTRGQQVTLSCSPISGHRSVSWYQQTPGQGLQFLFEYFSETQRNKGNFPGRFSGRQFSNSRSEMNVSTLELGDSALYLCASSLVRPESNQPQHFGDGTRLSIL.

Here the CDR3 reads CASSPLGAGSTDTQYF. The CDR3 DNA sequence: TGTGCCAGCAGCCCCCTTGGGGCGGGTAGCACAGATACGCAGTATTTT. The chain carries TRBV7-6 and TRBJ2-3; possibly TRBD1 or TRBD2 for D (5 bases each). V was cut by 5 bases and J by 0 bases, with 15 bases left in between. CDR3 length equals 16 residues. CDR1 and CDR2 (germline): SGHVS, FNYEAQ.

In nucleotides, the CDR3 is TGTGCCAGCAGCGTTGGGACAGGGCGAGGCTATGGCTACACCTTC. It is translated as CASSVGTGRGYGYTF. The chain links TRBV9 to TRBJ1-2; TRBD1 aligns across 9 bases. This CDR3 is built from 15 residues. Germline loops: CDR1 SGDLS, CDR2 YYNGEE. The V and J ends lost 2 bases and 4 bases, in that order; junction bases with no gene match: 6.

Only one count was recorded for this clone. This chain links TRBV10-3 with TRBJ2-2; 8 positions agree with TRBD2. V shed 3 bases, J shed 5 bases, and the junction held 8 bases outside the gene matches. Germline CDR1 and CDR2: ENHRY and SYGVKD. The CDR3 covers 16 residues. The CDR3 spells CAISDSSGSRTGELFF. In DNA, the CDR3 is TGTGCCATCAGTGACTCGAGCGGGAGTCGGACCGGGGAGCTGTTTTTT.

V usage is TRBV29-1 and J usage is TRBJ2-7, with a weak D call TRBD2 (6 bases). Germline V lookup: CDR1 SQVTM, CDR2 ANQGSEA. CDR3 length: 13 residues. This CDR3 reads CSTYVGSPTEQYF. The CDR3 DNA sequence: TGCAGTACCTATGTCGGGAGTCCGACCGAGCAGTACTTC.

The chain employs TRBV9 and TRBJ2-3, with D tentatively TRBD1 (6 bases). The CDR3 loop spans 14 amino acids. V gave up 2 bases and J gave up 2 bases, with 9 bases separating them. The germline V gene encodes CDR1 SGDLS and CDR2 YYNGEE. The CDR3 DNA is TGTGCCAGCAGCGTGCTGGGGGCCACAGATACGCAGTATTTT. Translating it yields CASSVLGATDTQYF. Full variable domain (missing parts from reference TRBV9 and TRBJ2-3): DSGVTQTPKHLITATGQRVTLRCSPRSGDLSVYWYQQSLDQGLQFLIQYYNGEERAKGNILERFSAQQFPDLHSELNLSSLELGDSALYFCASSVLGATDTQYFGPGTRLTVL.

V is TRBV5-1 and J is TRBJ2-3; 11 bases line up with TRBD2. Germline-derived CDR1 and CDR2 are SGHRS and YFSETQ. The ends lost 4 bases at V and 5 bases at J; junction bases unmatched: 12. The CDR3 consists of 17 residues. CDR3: CASSQIQLAGGEDTQYF. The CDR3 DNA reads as TGCGCCAGCAGCCAAATACAGCTAGCGGGAGGTGAAGATACGCAGTATTTT.

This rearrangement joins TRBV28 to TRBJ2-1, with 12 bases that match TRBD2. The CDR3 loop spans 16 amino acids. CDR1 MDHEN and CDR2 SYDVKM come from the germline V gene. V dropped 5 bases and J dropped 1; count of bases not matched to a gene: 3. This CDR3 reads CASSPTSGSSYNEQFF. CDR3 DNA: TGTGCCAGCAGTCCGACTAGCGGGAGTTCCTACAATGAGCAGTTCTTC.

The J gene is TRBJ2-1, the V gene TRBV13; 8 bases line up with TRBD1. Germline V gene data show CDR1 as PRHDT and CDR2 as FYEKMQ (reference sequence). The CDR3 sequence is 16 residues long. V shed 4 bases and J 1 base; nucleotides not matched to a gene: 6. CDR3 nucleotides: TGTGCCAGCAGCTCGACAGGGGCGGAGTCCTACAATGAGCAGTTCTTC. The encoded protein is CASSSTGAESYNEQFF.

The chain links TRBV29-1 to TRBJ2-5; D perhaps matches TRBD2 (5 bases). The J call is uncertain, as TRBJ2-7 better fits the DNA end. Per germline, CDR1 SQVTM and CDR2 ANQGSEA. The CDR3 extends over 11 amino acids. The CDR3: CSVQREFEQYF. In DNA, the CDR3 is TGCAGCGTTCAGAGGGAATTCGAGCAGTACTTC.

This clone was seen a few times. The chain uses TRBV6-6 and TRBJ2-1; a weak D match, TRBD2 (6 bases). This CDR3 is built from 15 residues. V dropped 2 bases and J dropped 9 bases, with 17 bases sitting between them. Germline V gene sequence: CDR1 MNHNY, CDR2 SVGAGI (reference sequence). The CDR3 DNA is TGTGCCAGCAGTTACACCAGTAATAGCGGCACTGAGCAGTTCTTC. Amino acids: CASSYTSNSGTEQFF.

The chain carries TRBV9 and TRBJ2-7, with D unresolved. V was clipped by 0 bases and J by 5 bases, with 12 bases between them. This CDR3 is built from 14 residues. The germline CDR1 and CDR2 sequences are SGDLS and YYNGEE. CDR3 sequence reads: CASSVGEGRNEQYF. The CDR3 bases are TGTGCCAGCAGCGTAGGTGAAGGCCGGAACGAGCAGTACTTC.

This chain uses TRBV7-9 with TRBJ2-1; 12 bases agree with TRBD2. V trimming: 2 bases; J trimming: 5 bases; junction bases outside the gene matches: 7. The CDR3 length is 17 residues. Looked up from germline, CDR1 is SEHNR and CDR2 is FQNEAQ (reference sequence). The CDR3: CASSLRERLAGDNEQFF. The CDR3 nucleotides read TGTGCCAGCAGCTTACGCGAGAGACTAGCGGGAGACAATGAGCAGTTCTTC.

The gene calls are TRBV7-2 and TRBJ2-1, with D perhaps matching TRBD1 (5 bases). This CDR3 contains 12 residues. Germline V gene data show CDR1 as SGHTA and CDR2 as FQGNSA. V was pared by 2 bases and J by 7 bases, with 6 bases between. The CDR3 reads CASSLQGNEQFF. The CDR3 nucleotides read TGTGCCAGCAGCTTACAGGGTAATGAGCAGTTCTTC.

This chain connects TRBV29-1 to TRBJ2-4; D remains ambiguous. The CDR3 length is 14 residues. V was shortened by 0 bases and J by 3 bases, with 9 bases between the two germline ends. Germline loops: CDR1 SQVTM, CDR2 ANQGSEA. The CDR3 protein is CSVEDFPNKNIQYF. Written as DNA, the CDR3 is TGCAGCGTTGAAGACTTCCCTAACAAAAACATTCAGTACTTC.

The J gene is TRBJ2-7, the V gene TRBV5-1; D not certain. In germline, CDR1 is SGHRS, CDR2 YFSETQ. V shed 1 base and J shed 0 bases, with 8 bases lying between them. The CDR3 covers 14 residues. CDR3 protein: CASSLTESSYEQYF. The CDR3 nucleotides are TGCGCCAGCAGCTTGACCGAAAGCTCCTACGAGCAGTACTTC. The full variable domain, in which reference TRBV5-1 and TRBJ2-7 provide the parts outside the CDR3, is KAGVTQTPRYLIKTRGQQVTLSCSPISGHRSVSWYQQTPGQGLQFLFEYFSETQRNKGNFPGRFSGRQFSNSRSEMNVSTLELGDSALYLCASSLTESSYEQYFGPGTRLTVT.

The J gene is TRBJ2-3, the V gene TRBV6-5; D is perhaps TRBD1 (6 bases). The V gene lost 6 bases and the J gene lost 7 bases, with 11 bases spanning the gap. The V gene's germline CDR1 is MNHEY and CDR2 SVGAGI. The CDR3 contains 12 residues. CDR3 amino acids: CASRSQGHTQYF. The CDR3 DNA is TGTGCCAGCAGGTCACAGGGTCATACGCAGTATTTT.

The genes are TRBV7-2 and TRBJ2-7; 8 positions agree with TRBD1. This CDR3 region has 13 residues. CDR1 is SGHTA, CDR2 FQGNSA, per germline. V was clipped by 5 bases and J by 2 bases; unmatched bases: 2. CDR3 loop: CASSRDRPYEQYF. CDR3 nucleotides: TGTGCCAGCAGCCGGGACAGGCCCTACGAGCAGTACTTC.

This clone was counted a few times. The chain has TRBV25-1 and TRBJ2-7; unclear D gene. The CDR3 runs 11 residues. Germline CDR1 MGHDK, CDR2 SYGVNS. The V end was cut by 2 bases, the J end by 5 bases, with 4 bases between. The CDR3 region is CASSEGNEQYF. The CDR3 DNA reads TGTGCCAGCAGTGAAGGGAACGAGCAGTACTTC.

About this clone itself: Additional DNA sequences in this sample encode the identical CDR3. The CDR3 sequence is CASSASGSSYNEQFF. The CDR3 nucleotides read TGTGCCAGCAGCGCGAGCGGGAGCTCCTACAATGAGCAGTTCTTC. The gene calls are TRBV9 and TRBJ2-1; 8 bases fit TRBD2. After removal of 3 bases from V and 0 bases from J, the junction contained 2 bases not matched to a gene. Germline V lookup: CDR1 SGDLS, CDR2 YYNGEE. The CDR3 is 15 residues long.

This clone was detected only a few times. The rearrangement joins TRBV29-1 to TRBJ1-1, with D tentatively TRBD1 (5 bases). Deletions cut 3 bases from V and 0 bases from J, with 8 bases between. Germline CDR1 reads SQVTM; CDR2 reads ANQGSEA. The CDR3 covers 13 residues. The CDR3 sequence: CSVEGQLNTEAFF. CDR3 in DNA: TGCAGCGTTGAGGGGCAGTTGAACACTGAAGCTTTCTTT.

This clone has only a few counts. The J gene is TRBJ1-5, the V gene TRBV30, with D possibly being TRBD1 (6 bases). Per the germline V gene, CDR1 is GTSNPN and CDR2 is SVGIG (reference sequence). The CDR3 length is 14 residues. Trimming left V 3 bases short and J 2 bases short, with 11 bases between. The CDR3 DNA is TGTGCCTGGAGACAGACAGGAGGCAATCAGCCCCAGCATTTT. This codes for CAWRQTGGNQPQHF.

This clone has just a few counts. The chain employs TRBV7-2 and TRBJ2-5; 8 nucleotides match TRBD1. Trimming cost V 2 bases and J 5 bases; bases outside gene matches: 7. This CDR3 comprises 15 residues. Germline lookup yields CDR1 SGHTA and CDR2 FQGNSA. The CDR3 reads CASSLITGGWETQYF. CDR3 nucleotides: TGTGCCAGCAGCTTAATCACAGGGGGGTGGGAGACCCAGTACTTC.

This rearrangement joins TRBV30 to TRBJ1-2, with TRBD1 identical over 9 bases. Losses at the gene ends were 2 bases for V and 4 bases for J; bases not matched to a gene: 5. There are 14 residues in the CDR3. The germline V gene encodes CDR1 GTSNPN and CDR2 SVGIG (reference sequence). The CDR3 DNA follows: TGTGCCTGGAGTACTCCGGACAGGGGCTATGGCTACACCTTC. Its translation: CAWSTPDRGYGYTF.

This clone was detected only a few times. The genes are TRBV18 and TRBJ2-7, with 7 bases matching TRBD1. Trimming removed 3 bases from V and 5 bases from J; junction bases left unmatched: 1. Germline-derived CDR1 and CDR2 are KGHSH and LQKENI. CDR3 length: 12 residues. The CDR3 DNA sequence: TGTGCCAGCTCACCTGGGACAGACGAGCAGTACTTC. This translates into CASSPGTDEQYF.

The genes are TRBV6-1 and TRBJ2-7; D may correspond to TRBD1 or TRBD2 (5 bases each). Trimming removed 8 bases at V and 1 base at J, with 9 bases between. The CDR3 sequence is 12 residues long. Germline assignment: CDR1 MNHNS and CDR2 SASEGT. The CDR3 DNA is TGTGCCAGCTGGGACGGTTCCTACGAGCAGTACTTC. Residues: CASWDGSYEQYF.

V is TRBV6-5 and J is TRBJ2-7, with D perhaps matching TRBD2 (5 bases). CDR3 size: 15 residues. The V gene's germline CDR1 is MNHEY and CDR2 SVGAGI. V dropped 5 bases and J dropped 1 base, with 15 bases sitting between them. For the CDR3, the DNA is TGTGCCAGCAGTACGCCGGGCGGGCCTTCCTACGAGCAGTACTTC. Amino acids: CASSTPGGPSYEQYF.

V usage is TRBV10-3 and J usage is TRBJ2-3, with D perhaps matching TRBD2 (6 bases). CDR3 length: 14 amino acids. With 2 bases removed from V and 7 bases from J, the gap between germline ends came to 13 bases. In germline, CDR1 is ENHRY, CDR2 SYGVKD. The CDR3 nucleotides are TGTGCCATCAGTGAGGGCGGGGATTTGAATACGCAGTATTTT. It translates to CAISEGGDLNTQYF.

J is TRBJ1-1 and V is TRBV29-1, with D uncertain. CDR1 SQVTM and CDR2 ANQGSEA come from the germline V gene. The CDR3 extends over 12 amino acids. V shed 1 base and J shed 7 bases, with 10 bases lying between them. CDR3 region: CSVEGKMVEAFF. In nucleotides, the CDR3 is TGCAGCGTTGAAGGGAAGATGGTTGAAGCTTTCTTT.

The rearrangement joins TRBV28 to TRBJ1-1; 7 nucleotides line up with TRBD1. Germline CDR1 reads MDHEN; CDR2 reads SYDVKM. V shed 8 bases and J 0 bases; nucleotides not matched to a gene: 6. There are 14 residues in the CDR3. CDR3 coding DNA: TGTGCCAGCTGGGACAGTATGATGAACACTGAAGCTTTCTTT. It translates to CASWDSMMNTEAFF.